This T cell receptor (beta chain) was captured in a study of monozygotic twins with cystic fibrosis. General observations from the study: V usage most resembled the co-twin in 13 of 16 pairs.

As to this clone: Its antigen remains unidentified.

Profiling relied on immunoSEQ multiplex PCR, and the TCRdb table lists in-frame clones only, not all of them. The table includes 4,000 to 5,500 clones, around 96% detected once. In germline, CDR1 is SQVTM, CDR2 ANQGSEA. The CDR3 is 13 residues long. V gave up 6 bases and J gave up 5 bases, with 14 bases separating them. This clonotype originated in a boy younger than 10 with cystic fibrosis. The specimen sequenced was blood. The chain has TRBV29-1 and TRBJ1-5, with D perhaps matching TRBD1 (6 bases). CDR3 nucleotide sequence: TGCAGCGTCGAAACAGGGCAGGATCAGCCCCAGCATTTT. Protein: CSVETGQDQPQHF.